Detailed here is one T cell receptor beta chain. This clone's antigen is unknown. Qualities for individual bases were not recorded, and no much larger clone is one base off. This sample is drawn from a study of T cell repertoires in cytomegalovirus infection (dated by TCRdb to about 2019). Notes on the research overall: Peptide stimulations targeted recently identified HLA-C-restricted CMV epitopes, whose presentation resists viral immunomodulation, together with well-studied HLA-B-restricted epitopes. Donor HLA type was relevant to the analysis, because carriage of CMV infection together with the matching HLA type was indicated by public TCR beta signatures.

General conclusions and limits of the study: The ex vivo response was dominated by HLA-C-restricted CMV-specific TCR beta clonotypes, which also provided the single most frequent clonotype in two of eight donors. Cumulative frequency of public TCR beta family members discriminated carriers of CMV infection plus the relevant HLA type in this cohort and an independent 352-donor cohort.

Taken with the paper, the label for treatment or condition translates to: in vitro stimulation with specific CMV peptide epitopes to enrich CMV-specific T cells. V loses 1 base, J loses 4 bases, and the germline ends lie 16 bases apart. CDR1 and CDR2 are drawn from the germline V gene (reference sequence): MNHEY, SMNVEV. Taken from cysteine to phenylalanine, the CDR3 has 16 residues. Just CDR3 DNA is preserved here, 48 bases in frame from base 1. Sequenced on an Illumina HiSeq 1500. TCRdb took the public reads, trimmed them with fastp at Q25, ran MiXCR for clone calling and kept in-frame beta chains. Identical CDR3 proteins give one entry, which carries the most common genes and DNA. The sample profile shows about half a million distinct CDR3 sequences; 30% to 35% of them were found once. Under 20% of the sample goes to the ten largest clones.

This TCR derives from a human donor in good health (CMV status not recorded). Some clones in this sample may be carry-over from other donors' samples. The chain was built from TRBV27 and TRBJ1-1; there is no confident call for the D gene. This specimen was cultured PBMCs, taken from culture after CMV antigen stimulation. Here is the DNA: TGTGCCAGCAGTTTATTGTTCCGGACCTTCGGCACTGAAGCTTTCTTT. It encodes CASSLLFRTFGTEAFF.